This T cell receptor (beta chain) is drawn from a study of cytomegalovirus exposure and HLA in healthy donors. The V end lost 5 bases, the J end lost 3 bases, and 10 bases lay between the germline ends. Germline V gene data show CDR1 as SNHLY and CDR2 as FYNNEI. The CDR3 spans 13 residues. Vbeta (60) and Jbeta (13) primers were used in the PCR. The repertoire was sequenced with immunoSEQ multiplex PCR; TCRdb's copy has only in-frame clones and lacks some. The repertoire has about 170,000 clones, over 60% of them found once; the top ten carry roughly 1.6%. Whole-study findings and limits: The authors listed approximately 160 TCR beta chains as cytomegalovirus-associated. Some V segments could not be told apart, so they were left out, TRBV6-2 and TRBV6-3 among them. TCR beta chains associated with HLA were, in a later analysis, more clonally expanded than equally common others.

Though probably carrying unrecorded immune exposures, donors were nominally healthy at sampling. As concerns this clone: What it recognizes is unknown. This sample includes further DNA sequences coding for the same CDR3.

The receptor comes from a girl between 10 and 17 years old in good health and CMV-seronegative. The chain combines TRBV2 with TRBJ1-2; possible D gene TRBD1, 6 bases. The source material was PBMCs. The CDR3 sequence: CASSSQGYYGYTF. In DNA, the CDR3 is TGTGCCAGCAGTTCCCAGGGGTACTATGGCTACACCTTC.